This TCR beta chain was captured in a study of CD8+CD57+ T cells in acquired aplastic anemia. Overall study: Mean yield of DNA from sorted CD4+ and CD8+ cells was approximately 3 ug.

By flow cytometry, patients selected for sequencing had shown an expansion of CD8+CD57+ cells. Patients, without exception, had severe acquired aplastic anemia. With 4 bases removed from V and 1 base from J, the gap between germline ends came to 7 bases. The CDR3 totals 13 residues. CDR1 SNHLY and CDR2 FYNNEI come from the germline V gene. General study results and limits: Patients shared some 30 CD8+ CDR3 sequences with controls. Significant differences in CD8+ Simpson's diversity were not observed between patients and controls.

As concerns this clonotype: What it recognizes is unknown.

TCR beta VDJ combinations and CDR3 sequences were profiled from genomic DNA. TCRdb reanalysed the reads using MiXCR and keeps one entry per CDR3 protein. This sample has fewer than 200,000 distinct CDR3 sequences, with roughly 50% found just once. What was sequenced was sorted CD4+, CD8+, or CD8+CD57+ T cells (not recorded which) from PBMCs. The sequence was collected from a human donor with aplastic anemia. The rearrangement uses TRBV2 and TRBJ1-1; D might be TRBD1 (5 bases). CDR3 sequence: CASSGGPNTEAFF. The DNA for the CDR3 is TGTGCCAGCAGTGGGGGCCCGAACACTGAAGCTTTCTTT.